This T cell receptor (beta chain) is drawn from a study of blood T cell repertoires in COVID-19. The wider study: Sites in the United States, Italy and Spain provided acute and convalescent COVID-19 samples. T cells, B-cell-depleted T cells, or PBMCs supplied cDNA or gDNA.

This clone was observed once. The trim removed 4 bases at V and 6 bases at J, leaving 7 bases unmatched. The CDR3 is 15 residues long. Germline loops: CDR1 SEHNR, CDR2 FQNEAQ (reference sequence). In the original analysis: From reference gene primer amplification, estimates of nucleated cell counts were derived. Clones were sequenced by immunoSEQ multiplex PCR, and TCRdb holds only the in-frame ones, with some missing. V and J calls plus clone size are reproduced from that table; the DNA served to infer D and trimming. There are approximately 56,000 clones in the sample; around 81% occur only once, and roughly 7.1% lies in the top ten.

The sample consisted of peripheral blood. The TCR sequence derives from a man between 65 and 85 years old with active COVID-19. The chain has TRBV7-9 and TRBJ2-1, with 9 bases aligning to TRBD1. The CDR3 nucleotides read TGTGCCAGCAGCTCCCGGGACAGGGTTAGCAATGAGCAGTTCTTC. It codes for CASSSRDRVSNEQFF.